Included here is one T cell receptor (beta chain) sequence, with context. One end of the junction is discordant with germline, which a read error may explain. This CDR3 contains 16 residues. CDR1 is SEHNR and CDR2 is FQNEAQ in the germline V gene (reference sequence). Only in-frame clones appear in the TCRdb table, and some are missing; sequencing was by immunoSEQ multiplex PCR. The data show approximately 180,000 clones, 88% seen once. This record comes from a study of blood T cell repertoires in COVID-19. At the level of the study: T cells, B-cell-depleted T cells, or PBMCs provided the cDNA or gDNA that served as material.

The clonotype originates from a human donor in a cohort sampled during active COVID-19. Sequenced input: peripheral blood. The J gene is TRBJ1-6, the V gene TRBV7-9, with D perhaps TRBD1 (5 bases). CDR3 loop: CASGLGGGVKNSPLHF. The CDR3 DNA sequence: TGTGCCAGCGGCTTAGGAGGAGGGGTAAAGAATTCACCCCTCCACTTT.